The 28 T cell receptor beta chains in this list originate from one sample, sequenced in a study of control samples from healthy donors and cancer patients (dated by TCRdb to between 2020 and 2021). Libraries were prepared through the immunoSEQ multiplex PCR assay. The table was pulled from immuneACCESS by TCRdb, which kept in-frame rearrangements only. Such tables lose some clones; where checked, under half of the loss comes from unresolved V genes, and the rest has no known cause. This sample lists tens of thousands of clones; 65% to 90% were detected once. The biggest ten clones account for around a quarter of the sample. The sequenced sample consisted of PBMCs. These receptors all stem from a man between 60 and 75 years old with head and neck cancer.

The J gene is TRBJ1-6, the V gene TRBV27; no firm D call. The CDR3 sequence is 17 residues long. Trimming pared 2 bases from V and 0 bases from J, leaving 11 bases between. CDR1 and CDR2 (germline): MNHEY, SMNVEV (reference sequence). CDR3 DNA sequence: TGTGCCAGCAGTTTAGATCTTCTTAGCTCCTATAATTCACCCCTCCACTTT. Encoded protein: CASSLDLLSSYNSPLHF.

The J gene is TRBJ2-3, the V gene TRBV5-1; 8 nucleotides agree with TRBD1. This CDR3 comprises 15 residues. The ends lost 6 bases at V and 1 base at J; junction bases unmatched: 7. CDR1 and CDR2 from the germline V gene are SGHRS and YFSETQ. This CDR3 reads CASNPGTGGTDTQYF. The DNA for the CDR3 is TGCGCCAGCAACCCTGGGACAGGCGGCACAGATACGCAGTATTTT.

V and J are TRBV2 and TRBJ2-7, with D possibly TRBD1 on 5 matching bases. Per germline, CDR1 SNHLY and CDR2 FYNNEI. The germline V and J ends were trimmed by 0 bases and 4 bases, with 16 bases remaining between them. This CDR3 has 16 residues. CDR3 nucleotides: TGTGCCAGCAGTGAAGCCCTGACAGTTTCCGGGTACGAGCAGTACTTC. Its translation is CASSEALTVSGYEQYF. Supplemented by reference TRBV2 and TRBJ2-7, the full variable domain reads EPEVTQTPSHQVTQMGQEVILRCVPISNHLYFYWYRQILGQKVEFLVSFYNNEISEKSEIFDDQFSVERPDGSNFTLKIRSTKLEDSAMYFCASSEALTVSGYEQYFGPGTRLTVT.

The chain couples TRBV3-1 (or the pseudogene TRBV3-2) to TRBJ2-2; 7 bases align to TRBD1. The germline CDR1 and CDR2 sequences are LGHDT and YNNKEL (reference sequence). The CDR3 extends over 16 amino acids. V gave up 6 bases and J gave up 5 bases; unmatched junction bases: 12. The CDR3 nucleotides read TGTGCCAGCAGGCCTCGCTTTACAGGGGAGACCGGGGAGCTGTTTTTT. It encodes CASRPRFTGETGELFF.

The chain employs TRBV5-6 and TRBJ1-2; D unresolved. The germline gives CDR1 SGHDT, CDR2 YYEEEE. This CDR3 is 13 amino acids long. Between the trimmed V and J ends, which lost 4 bases and 2 bases, there was a span of 9 bases. This CDR3 is CASSLTANYGYTF. The CDR3 DNA follows: TGTGCCAGCAGCCTAACAGCGAACTATGGCTACACCTTC.

This clone was detected only a few times. V usage is TRBV27 and J usage is TRBJ1-2; possible D gene TRBD1, 5 bases. Trimming stripped 7 bases from V and 6 bases from J, with 27 bases between. Germline CDR1 and CDR2: MNHEY and SMNVEV (reference sequence). The CDR3 is 17 residues long. The CDR3 spells CASTLSPTGTPSDGYTF. CDR3 nucleotide sequence: TGTGCCAGCACCTTATCTCCAACCGGGACGCCCTCAGATGGCTACACCTTC.

The chain combines TRBV6-2 or TRBV6-3 with TRBJ2-1, with D possibly called TRBD1 or TRBD2 (5 bases each). The CDR3 spans 17 residues. The germline V gene encodes CDR1 MNHEY and CDR2 SVGEGT. Trimming cost V 5 bases and J 3 bases, with 20 bases left between them. CDR3 in amino acids: CASSLKTGTEDYNEQFF. CDR3 DNA sequence: TGTGCCAGCAGTCTAAAAACCGGGACGGAGGACTACAATGAGCAGTTCTTC.

This rearrangement joins TRBV18 to TRBJ1-3; no clear D gene. This CDR3 comprises 14 residues. Germline V gene lookup returns CDR1 KGHSH and CDR2 LQKENI. Trimming left V 2 bases short and J 4 bases short, with 9 bases between. The CDR3 sequence: CASSPADSGNTIYF. The CDR3 nucleotides are TGTGCCAGCTCACCAGCCGATTCGGGAAACACCATATATTTT.

The V and J genes are TRBV20-1 and TRBJ2-5; D is perhaps TRBD1 or TRBD2 (5 bases each). Trimming took 5 bases from V and 5 from J, leaving 9 bases between them. Germline CDR1 DFQATT, CDR2 SNEGSKA (reference sequence). This CDR3 region has 11 residues. For the CDR3, the DNA is TGCAGTGCTTGGTGGGGGGAGACCCAGTACTTC. As protein: CSAWWGETQYF.

About this clone itself: One end of the junction varies from germline; a read error may be responsible. V is TRBV7-2 and J is TRBJ1-5; D may be TRBD1 (5 bases). Looked up from germline, CDR1 is SGHTA and CDR2 is FQGNSA. The CDR3 sequence is 13 residues long. The CDR3 is CASSLAGLQPQHF. The DNA of the CDR3 is TGTGCCAGCAGCCTAGCAGGGCTTCAGCCCCAGCATTTT.

V gene TRBV3-1 (or the pseudogene TRBV3-2) combines with J gene TRBJ2-5; D not certain. CDR1 is LGHDT and CDR2 is YNNKEL in the germline V gene (reference sequence). V was pared by 0 bases and J by 1 base, with 6 bases between. The CDR3 consists of 14 residues. CDR3 nucleotides: TGTGCCAGCAGCCAAGATTTGGTCCAAGAGACCCAGTACTTC. Amino acids: CASSQDLVQETQYF.

This clone occurred a few times. The gene calls are TRBV4-1 and TRBJ2-7, with TRBD2 matching 7 bases. CDR1 and CDR2 from the germline V gene are MGHRA and YSYEKL. The J segment lost 4 bases and the V segment lost 4 bases, leaving 10 bases of the junction unmatched. The CDR3 runs to 15 residues. The CDR3 is CASSLNTGGTYEQYF. CDR3 DNA: TGCGCCAGCAGCCTAAATACCGGGGGGACGTACGAGCAGTACTTC.

The genes are TRBV2 and TRBJ2-5, with 7 positions matching TRBD1. CDR3 size: 13 residues. Germline loops: CDR1 SNHLY, CDR2 FYNNEI. V was pared by 8 bases and J by 1 base, with 4 bases of the junction left unmatched. Here the CDR3 reads CASGRDSQETQYF. CDR3 bases: TGTGCCAGCGGAAGGGACAGCCAAGAGACCCAGTACTTC.

The J gene is TRBJ2-7, the V gene TRBV28; D not certain. V was clipped by 3 bases and J by 1 base, with 19 bases between them. The CDR3 is 17 residues long. Per the germline V gene, CDR1 is MDHEN and CDR2 is SYDVKM. In DNA form, the CDR3 reads TGTGCCAGCAGTTTGGAAAAAACCGGCGTAAGATCCTACGAGCAGTACTTC. This codes for CASSLEKTGVRSYEQYF.

In its sample, this clone was seen once. This chain uses TRBV19 with TRBJ2-1; D possibly uses TRBD1 or TRBD2 (5 bases each). The length of the CDR3 is 13 residues. V shed 3 bases and J shed 8 bases, with 11 bases lying between them. Germline V gives CDR1 LNHDA, CDR2 SQIVND (reference sequence). The CDR3 here is CASSIRVGHEQFF. CDR3 nucleotides: TGTGCCAGTAGTATTCGGGTGGGACATGAGCAGTTCTTC.

This clone appeared once. V gene TRBV7-2 combines with J gene TRBJ2-5, with D perhaps matching TRBD1 (5 bases). The CDR3 is made up of 16 amino acids. Germline loops: CDR1 SGHTA, CDR2 FQGNSA. The V end was cut by 5 bases, the J end by 0 bases, with 16 bases between. CDR3 sequence: CASSDIPLGDQETQYF. The CDR3 DNA reads TGTGCCAGCAGCGACATCCCCCTAGGGGACCAAGAGACCCAGTACTTC.

This clone has only one observation. The chain links TRBV12-3 or TRBV12-4 to TRBJ1-6; D is ambiguous. V lost 1 base and J lost 11, with 6 bases in between. The CDR3 loop spans 12 amino acids. The CDR3 reads CASSLDLAPLHF. DNA for the CDR3: TGTGCCAGCAGTTTAGACTTGGCACCCCTCCACTTT.

The rearrangement uses TRBV18 and TRBJ1-5; the D is unclear. This CDR3 has 14 amino acids. V shed 3 bases and J shed 3 bases, with 9 bases lying between them. From germline, CDR1 is KGHSH and CDR2 LQKENI. CDR3: CASSPAQLNQPQHF. Written as DNA, the CDR3 is TGTGCCAGCTCACCGGCGCAGCTCAATCAGCCCCAGCATTTT.

This chain uses TRBV19 with TRBJ2-1; a weak D match, TRBD2 (6 bases). Germline CDR1 and CDR2: LNHDA and SQIVND (reference sequence). The CDR3 extends over 12 amino acids. Deletions cut 10 bases from V and 6 bases from J, with 13 bases between. CDR3 residues: CATTGLPNEQFF. The CDR3 DNA reads as TGTGCCACCACGGGACTTCCCAATGAGCAGTTCTTC.

The V gene is TRBV6-5, the J gene TRBJ1-6, with 7 bases lining up with TRBD1. J lost 5 bases, V lost 6 bases, and 4 bases had no gene match. This CDR3 region has 14 residues. Germline values: CDR1 MNHEY, CDR2 SVGAGI. Written as DNA, the CDR3 is TGTGCCAGCAGCATGGGACAGAATAATTCACCCCTCCACTTT. Translated, it gives CASSMGQNNSPLHF.

V and J are TRBV12-3 or TRBV12-4 and TRBJ2-7; D is unclear. The V end lost 2 bases, the J end lost 5 bases, and 4 bases lay between the germline ends. This CDR3 contains 11 residues. CDR3 in amino acids: CASSLRHEQYF. The CDR3 DNA is TGTGCCAGCAGTTTAAGGCACGAGCAGTACTTC.

This chain uses TRBV19 with TRBJ1-1, with 10 bases identical to TRBD1. The CDR3 has 17 residues. With 5 bases clipped from V and 3 bases from J, the junction kept 12 bases outside the gene matches. CDR1 is LNHDA and CDR2 is SQIVND in the germline V gene (reference sequence). DNA for the CDR3: TGTGCCAGTAGTGCCCTACTCCGCGGGACAGGGGACACTGAAGCTTTCTTT. It codes for CASSALLRGTGDTEAFF.

V usage is TRBV27 and J usage is TRBJ2-7, with D unclear. Trimming left V 2 bases short and J 9 bases short, with 17 bases between. The CDR3 totals 14 residues. Germline V CDR1 and CDR2: MNHEY, SMNVEV (reference sequence). CDR3 nucleotide sequence: TGTGCCAGCAGTTTAGGCGGAACTCCCAGTCTGCAGTACTTC. This codes for CASSLGGTPSLQYF.

This clone was counted a single time. V usage is TRBV7-9 and J usage is TRBJ2-7, with 12 positions matching TRBD2. Germline CDR1 is SEHNR and CDR2 is FQNEAQ (reference sequence). After removal of 5 bases from V and 0 bases from J, the junction contained 5 bases not matched to a gene. The CDR3 totals 16 residues. CDR3 residues: CASSTRLAGDSYEQYF. In DNA form, the CDR3 reads TGTGCCAGCAGCACCCGACTAGCGGGAGACTCCTACGAGCAGTACTTC.

J is TRBJ2-7 and V is TRBV12-3 or TRBV12-4; the D is unclear. The CDR3 runs 13 residues. Trimming stripped 1 base from V and 5 bases from J, with 9 bases between. CDR3 nucleotides: TGTGCCAGCAGTTTAGGTCCGGAAAACGAGCAGTACTTC. Amino acids: CASSLGPENEQYF.

The rearrangement joins TRBV7-8 to TRBJ1-2, with D tentatively TRBD1 (5 bases). The CDR3 consists of 13 residues. Looked up from germline, CDR1 is SGHVS and CDR2 is FQNEAQ. Trimming left V 1 base short and J 4 bases short, with 7 bases between. The CDR3 DNA reads as TGTGCCAGCAGCTTAGGGAGGGGCTATGGCTACACCTTC. The encoded protein is CASSLGRGYGYTF.

V and J are TRBV6-5 and TRBJ2-7; D not certain. The CDR3 totals 14 residues. Trimming stripped 6 bases from V and 3 bases from J, with 15 bases between. Germline CDR1 is MNHEY and CDR2 is SVGAGI. The CDR3 DNA sequence: TGTGCCAGCAGCAAGCCACCCTCGAGCTACGAGCAGTACTTC. Its protein product is CASSKPPSSYEQYF.

The rearrangement uses TRBV12-3 or TRBV12-4 and TRBJ1-4, with TRBD1 as a possible D gene (5 bases). Trimming pared 6 bases from V and 6 bases from J, leaving 8 bases between. The CDR3 sequence is 12 residues long. The CDR3 loop reads CASRGEDEKLFF. CDR3 bases: TGTGCCAGCAGGGGGGAGGATGAAAAACTGTTTTTT.